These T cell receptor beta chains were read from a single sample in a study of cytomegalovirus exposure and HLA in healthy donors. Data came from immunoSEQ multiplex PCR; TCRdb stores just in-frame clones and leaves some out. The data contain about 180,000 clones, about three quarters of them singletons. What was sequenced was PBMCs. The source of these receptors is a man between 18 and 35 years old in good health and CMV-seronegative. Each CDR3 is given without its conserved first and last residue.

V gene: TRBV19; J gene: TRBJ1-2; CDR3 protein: ASGTGFNYGYT
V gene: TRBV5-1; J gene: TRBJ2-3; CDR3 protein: ASSLDGGRTDTQY
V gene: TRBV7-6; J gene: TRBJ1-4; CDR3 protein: ASSLVQPARNEKLF
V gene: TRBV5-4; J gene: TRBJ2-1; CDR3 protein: ASGGLADNEQF
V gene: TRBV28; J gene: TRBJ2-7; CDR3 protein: ASSLLAGTSGGTYEQY
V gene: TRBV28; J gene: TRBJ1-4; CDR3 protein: ASRTGALGEKLF
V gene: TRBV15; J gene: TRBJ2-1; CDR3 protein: ATSRGETSGERDEQF
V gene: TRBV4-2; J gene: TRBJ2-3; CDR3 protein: ASSQEKAGGTDTQY
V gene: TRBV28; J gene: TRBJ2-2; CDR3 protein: ASSQNQGGTGELF
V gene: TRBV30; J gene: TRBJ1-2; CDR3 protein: AWSVGQGDGYT
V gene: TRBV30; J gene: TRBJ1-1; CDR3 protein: AWSVLGLSANTEAF
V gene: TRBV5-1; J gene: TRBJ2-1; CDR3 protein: ASSLDRLAGAEQF
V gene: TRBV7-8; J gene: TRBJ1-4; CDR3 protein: ASSLSGTLNEKLF
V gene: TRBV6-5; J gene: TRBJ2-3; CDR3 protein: ASRGVSHTQY
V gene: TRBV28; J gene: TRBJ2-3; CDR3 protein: ASSPLAPYRGDTQY
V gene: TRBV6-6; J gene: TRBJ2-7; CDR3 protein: ASSYRREGPYEQY
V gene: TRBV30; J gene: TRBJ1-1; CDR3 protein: AWMWAMNTEAF
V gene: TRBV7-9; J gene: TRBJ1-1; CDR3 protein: ASSSGTANTEAF
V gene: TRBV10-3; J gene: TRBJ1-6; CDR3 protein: AISDGGFNSPLH
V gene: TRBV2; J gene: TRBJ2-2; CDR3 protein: ASRRLAGDTGELF
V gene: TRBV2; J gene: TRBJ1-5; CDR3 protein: ASRATGVFGNQPQH
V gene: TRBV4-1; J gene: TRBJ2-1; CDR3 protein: ASSQVGGGYTFSYNEQF